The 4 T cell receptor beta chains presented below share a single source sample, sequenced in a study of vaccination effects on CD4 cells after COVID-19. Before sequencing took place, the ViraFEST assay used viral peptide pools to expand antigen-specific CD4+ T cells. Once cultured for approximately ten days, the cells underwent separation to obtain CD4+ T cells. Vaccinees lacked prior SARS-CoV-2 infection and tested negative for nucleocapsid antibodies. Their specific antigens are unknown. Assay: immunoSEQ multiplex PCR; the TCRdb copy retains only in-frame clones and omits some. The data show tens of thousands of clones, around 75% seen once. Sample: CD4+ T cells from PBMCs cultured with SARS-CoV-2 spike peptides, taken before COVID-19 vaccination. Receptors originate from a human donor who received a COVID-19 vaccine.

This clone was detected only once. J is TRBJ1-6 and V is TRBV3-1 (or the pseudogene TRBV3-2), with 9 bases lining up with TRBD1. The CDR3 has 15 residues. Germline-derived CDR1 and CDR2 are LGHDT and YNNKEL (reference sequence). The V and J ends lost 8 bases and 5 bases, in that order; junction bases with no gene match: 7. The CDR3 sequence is CASAGTGRDNSPLHF. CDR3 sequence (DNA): TGTGCCAGCGCCGGGACAGGGAGGGATAATTCACCCCTCCACTTT.

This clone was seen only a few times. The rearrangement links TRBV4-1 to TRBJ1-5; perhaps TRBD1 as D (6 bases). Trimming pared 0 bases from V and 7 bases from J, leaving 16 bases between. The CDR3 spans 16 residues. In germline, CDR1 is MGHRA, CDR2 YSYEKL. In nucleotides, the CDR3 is TGCGCCAGCAGCCAAGAGTTTTTGGGGGCCGGGCAGCCCCAGCATTTT. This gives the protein CASSQEFLGAGQPQHF.

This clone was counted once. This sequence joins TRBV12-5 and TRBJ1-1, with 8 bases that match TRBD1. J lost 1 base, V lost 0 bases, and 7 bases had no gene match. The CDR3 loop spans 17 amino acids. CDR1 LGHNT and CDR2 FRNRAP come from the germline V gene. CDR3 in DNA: TGTGCTAGTGGTTTGGTAACGAGTGGGACAGGGAACACTGAAGCTTTCTTT. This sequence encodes CASGLVTSGTGNTEAFF.

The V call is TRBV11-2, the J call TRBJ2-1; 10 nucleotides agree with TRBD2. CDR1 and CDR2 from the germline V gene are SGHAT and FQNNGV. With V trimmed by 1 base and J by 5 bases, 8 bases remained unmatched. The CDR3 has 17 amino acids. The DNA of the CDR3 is TGTGCCAGCAGCTTAGGTCAGTGGCTAGCGGGAGACAATGAGCAGTTCTTC. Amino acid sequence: CASSLGQWLAGDNEQFF.